This TCR beta chain came from a study of control samples from healthy donors and cancer patients. Data came from immunoSEQ multiplex PCR; TCRdb stores just in-frame clones and leaves some out. Among about 140,000 clones listed, more than 90% were seen once. The source is a man aged 25-45 years in good health. The source material was blood.

CDR3 sequence (DNA): TGTGCCAGCAGTGACTCGAACTGCTCCTACGAGCAGTACTTC. It codes for CASSDSNCSYEQYF. The chain uses TRBV6-4 and TRBJ2-7; no firm D call. V was shortened by 0 bases and J by 0 bases, with 6 bases between the two germline ends. In germline, CDR1 is MRHNA, CDR2 SNTAGT. This CDR3 region has 14 residues.